These 32 T cell receptor beta chains were all obtained from the same sample, sequenced in a study of early T cells in non-severe SARS-CoV-2 infection. TCRdb used MiXCR to reprocess the 5' RACE reads, holding one entry per CDR3 protein. The sample carries approximately 66,000 distinct CDR3 sequences, more than 10% recorded once. The sample in question was whole blood, obtained at baseline. Every receptor here comes from an adult who was a healthcare worker with PCR-confirmed SARS-CoV-2 infection or an uninfected control (not recorded which). The donor label of this sample is uncertain.

This clonotype was found a few times. The chain has TRBV29-1 and TRBJ1-2; D is ambiguous. Deletions cut 7 bases from V and 4 bases from J, with 10 bases between. The CDR3 is 11 amino acids. The germline gives CDR1 SQVTM, CDR2 ANQGSEA. DNA for the CDR3: TGCAGCGAATCCGACGGCTATGGCTACACCTTC. As protein: CSESDGYGYTF.

The rearrangement uses TRBV5-1 and TRBJ1-6, with 9 bases that match TRBD1. The CDR3 is 17 amino acids. Per germline, CDR1 SGHRS and CDR2 YFSETQ. The V gene end was trimmed by 3 bases and the J gene end by 4 bases; junction bases not matched to a gene: 8. Here the CDR3 reads CASSSSSGTGYNSPLHF. The CDR3 DNA sequence: TGCGCCAGCAGCTCAAGCTCCGGGACAGGGTATAATTCACCCCTCCACTTT.

This rearrangement joins TRBV20-1 to TRBJ1-4; D not resolved. Trimming took off 0 bases at V and 7 bases at J, with 12 bases between the two ends. Germline V gives CDR1 DFQATT, CDR2 SNEGSKA (reference sequence). The CDR3 covers 14 residues. The CDR3 loop is CSARDFLIGEKLFF. The CDR3 coding sequence is TGCAGTGCTAGAGACTTCCTAATCGGTGAAAAACTGTTTTTT.

This clonotype was detected only a few times. The CDR3 DNA sequence: TGCGCCAGCAGCTTGACAACAGGGGCGAGAGATACGCAGTATTTT. Translating it yields CASSLTTGARDTQYF. V and J are TRBV5-1 and TRBJ2-3; the match to TRBD1 covers 7 bases. The V and J ends lost 1 base and 5 bases, in that order; junction bases with no gene match: 7. The CDR3 has 15 residues. In germline, CDR1 is SGHRS, CDR2 YFSETQ.

In its sample, this clonotype was seen a few times. The CDR3 here is CASSQDTKNGELFF. The CDR3 DNA is TGTGCCAGCAGCCAGGACACGAAAAACGGGGAGCTGTTTTTT. The V and J genes are TRBV6-6 and TRBJ2-2; TRBD1 might be the D (5 bases). Trimming took 6 bases from V and 7 from J, leaving 15 bases between them. Germline V gives CDR1 MNHNY, CDR2 SVGAGI (reference sequence). The CDR3 runs 14 residues.

This clonotype has a handful of counts. The chain is built from TRBV7-3 and TRBJ1-4; no clear D gene. V was shortened by 5 bases and J by 7 bases, with 11 bases between the two germline ends. The germline CDR1 and CDR2 sequences are SGHTA and FQGTGA. The CDR3 spans 13 residues. For the CDR3, the DNA is TGTGCCAGCAGCCTTCGGTCGGGTGAAAAACTGTTTTTT. Protein sequence: CASSLRSGEKLFF.

The sample holds a few counts of this clonotype. The V call is TRBV12-3 or TRBV12-4, the J call TRBJ1-2; D call uncertain. This CDR3 spans 11 amino acids. Trimming pared 5 bases from V and 8 bases from J, leaving 9 bases between. The CDR3: CASSPTGGYTF. The CDR3 nucleotides are TGTGCCAGCAGTCCTACCGGGGGCTACACCTTC.

In its sample, this clonotype was seen a few times. The V gene is TRBV11-3, the J gene TRBJ2-1, with a tentative D call TRBD2 (5 bases). This CDR3 region has 13 residues. Germline CDR1 SGHNT, CDR2 YENEEA. Trimming left V 5 bases short and J 3 bases short, with 8 bases between. CDR3 loop: CASSHGDYNEQFF. The CDR3 DNA reads TGTGCCAGCAGCCACGGGGACTACAATGAGCAGTTCTTC.

This clonotype was counted between two and nine times. The chain recombines TRBV12-5 with TRBJ1-1; 8 nucleotides match TRBD1. The CDR3 loop spans 15 amino acids. Germline V gives CDR1 LGHNT, CDR2 FRNRAP. Trimming took 4 bases from V and 4 from J; bases not matched to a gene: 8. The CDR3, as DNA: TGTGCTAGTGGTTCAGCAACAGGGGGTATCACTGAAGCTTTCTTT. Translated, it gives CASGSATGGITEAFF.

This clonotype has a count of ten or more. J is TRBJ1-2 and V is TRBV24-1; unclear D gene. The germline V gene has CDR1 KGHDR and CDR2 SFDVKD. With 0 bases removed from V and 4 bases from J, the gap between germline ends came to 8 bases. This CDR3 spans 14 amino acids. CDR3 sequence: CATSDLNRSYGYTF. For the CDR3, the DNA is TGTGCCACCAGTGATTTGAACCGCAGCTATGGCTACACCTTC.

The table lists this clonotype with many counts. The V gene is TRBV6-6, the J gene TRBJ2-7, with 8 positions matching TRBD1. The CDR3 is made up of 14 amino acids. The germline gives CDR1 MNHNY, CDR2 SVGAGI (reference sequence). V trimming: 7 bases; J trimming: 3 bases; junction bases outside the gene matches: 8. CDR3 DNA: TGTGCCAGCATTGGACAGGGACCTCGCTACGAGCAGTACGTC. Protein: CASIGQGPRYEQYV.

Ten or more counts support this clonotype. The rearrangement links TRBV6-1 to TRBJ2-7, with a possible D match to TRBD2 (6 bases). The CDR3 runs 13 residues. The V gene lost 7 bases and the J gene lost 5 bases, with 15 bases spanning the gap. CDR1 MNHNS and CDR2 SASEGT come from the germline V gene. The CDR3 nucleotides read TGTGCCAGCAACCCTCGGGGAGGAAACGAGCAGTACGTC. As protein: CASNPRGGNEQYV.

CDR3 sequence: CATSRDRGRPQHF. The CDR3 bases are TGTGCCACCAGCAGGGACAGAGGCAGGCCCCAGCATTTT. This chain uses TRBV15 with TRBJ1-5, with TRBD1 as a possible D gene (6 bases). Deletions cut 3 bases from V and 9 bases from J, with 12 bases between. Looked up from germline, CDR1 is LNHNV and CDR2 is YYDKDF (reference sequence). The CDR3 sequence is 13 residues long.

The CDR3, as DNA: TGCGCCAGCAGTGAGGGACAGGGGGCAGAGACCCAGTACTTC. It codes for CASSEGQGAETQYF. The chain recombines TRBV10-2 with TRBJ2-5; 11 nucleotides align to TRBD1. Germline assignment: CDR1 WSHSY and CDR2 SAAADI. The CDR3 length is 14 residues. V trimming: 2 bases; J trimming: 4 bases; junction bases outside the gene matches: 0.

This clonotype occurred many times. The chain uses TRBV24-1 and TRBJ2-7; no clear D. V was shortened by 3 bases and J by 4 bases, with 21 bases between the two germline ends. Germline V gene lookup returns CDR1 KGHDR and CDR2 SFDVKD. CDR3 length: 17 residues. The DNA of the CDR3 is TGTGCCACCAGTGATCCACCCCGGTGTGGGGTGGATTACGAGCAGTACGTC. Translation gives CATSDPPRCGVDYEQYV.

As for this clonotype: A read error may explain this, as a much larger clone is one base away. The chain combines TRBV6-5 with TRBJ2-1; 9 bases are a match to TRBD2. V shed 6 bases, J shed 11 bases, and the junction held 14 bases outside the gene matches. The CDR3 sequence is 15 residues long. Looked up from germline, CDR1 is MNHEY and CDR2 is SVGAGI. CDR3 in amino acids: CASRKAGGPVDKQFF. As DNA, the CDR3 is TGTGCCAGCAGGAAGGCGGGGGGGCCCGTTGATAAGCAGTTCTTC.

This sequence joins TRBV5-1 and TRBJ1-1; no reliable D call. CDR3 length equals 13 residues. The germline CDR1 and CDR2 sequences are SGHRS and YFSETQ. V lost 2 bases and J 1 base, leaving 6 bases between the germline ends. The CDR3 nucleotides read TGCGCCAGCAGCTTTGACGGGAACACTGAAGCTTTCTTT. This encodes CASSFDGNTEAFF. Based on the CDR3 plus reference TRBV5-1 and TRBJ1-1, the full variable domain is KAGVTQTPRYLIKTRGQQVTLSCSPISGHRSVSWYQQTPGQGLQFLFEYFSETQRNKGNFPGRFSGRQFSNSRSEMNVSTLELGDSALYLCASSFDGNTEAFFGQGTRLTVV.

This clonotype showed up many times. This chain connects TRBV4-1 to TRBJ1-3, with D uncertain. The CDR3 has 17 amino acids. Germline V CDR1 and CDR2: MGHRA, YSYEKL. The V end was cut by 4 bases, the J end by 0 bases, with 16 bases between. The CDR3 is CASSRQGVVLSGNTIYF. CDR3 DNA sequence: TGCGCCAGCAGCCGCCAAGGCGTAGTCCTCTCTGGAAACACCATATATTTT.

This clonotype has a handful of counts. The chain combines TRBV12-5 with TRBJ2-5; 7 positions agree with TRBD2. The CDR3 has 15 residues. Germline-derived CDR1 and CDR2 are LGHNT and FRNRAP. V gave up 6 bases and J gave up 0 bases; unmatched junction bases: 7. For the CDR3, the DNA is TGTGCTAGTGGCCAGCCCCGGGGGGACCAAGAGACCCAGTACTTC. This gives the protein CASGQPRGDQETQYF. Together with reference TRBV12-5 and TRBJ2-5, the CDR3 gives the full variable domain: DARVTQTPRHKVTEMGQEVTMRCQPILGHNTVFWYRQTMMQGLELLAYFRNRAPLDDSGMPKDRFSAEMPDATLATLKIQPSEPRDSAVYFCASGQPRGDQETQYFGPGTRLLVL.

The chain recombines TRBV11-3 with TRBJ1-6; the match to TRBD1 covers 9 bases. CDR1 and CDR2 from the germline V gene are SGHNT and YENEEA. The CDR3 totals 13 residues. V lost 4 bases to trimming and J lost 8 bases; unmatched junction nucleotides: 0. CDR3 nucleotide sequence: TGTGCCAGCAGCTGGGACAGGGATTCACCCCTCCACTTT. Translating it yields CASSWDRDSPLHF.

The chain is built from TRBV19 and TRBJ2-1; TRBD2 aligns across 8 bases. Germline V gives CDR1 LNHDA, CDR2 SQIVND (reference sequence). CDR3 length equals 15 residues. Trimming cost V 7 bases and J 5 bases; bases outside gene matches: 10. CDR3 protein: CASTMSGGAHNEQFF. CDR3 DNA sequence: TGTGCCAGTACCATGTCCGGGGGGGCTCACAATGAGCAGTTCTTC.

Comments on this clonotype: No conserved phenylalanine or tryptophan ends this CDR3, so it is likely a read error. The V and J genes are TRBV7-2 and TRBJ1-4; no clear D. Germline CDR1 and CDR2: SGHTA and FQGNSA. Trimming took 8 bases from V and 12 from J, leaving 13 bases between them. The CDR3 is 11 residues long. CDR3 nucleotides: TGTGCCAGCGGTTCAAGATTTGAACTGTTTTTG. Its protein product is CASGSRFELFL.

The table lists this clonotype with many counts. The rearrangement uses TRBV7-3 and TRBJ2-3; TRBD2 matches at 8 bases. The CDR3 length is 13 residues. Germline CDR1 is SGHTA and CDR2 is FQGTGA. J was trimmed by 4 bases and V by 5 bases; bases with no gene match: 2. CDR3 DNA: TGTGCCAGCAGCCCGCGGGGGGCAGATACGCAGTATTTT. Translation: CASSPRGADTQYF.

This sequence joins TRBV11-2 and TRBJ2-3; D unresolved. V lost 2 bases and J 5 bases, leaving 11 bases between the germline ends. CDR3 length: 14 amino acids. Germline lookup yields CDR1 SGHAT and CDR2 FQNNGV. The DNA for the CDR3 is TGTGCCAGCAGCTTATCCCTAGGCTTAGATACGCAGTATTTT. This gives the protein CASSLSLGLDTQYF.

This clonotype was recorded a few times. This chain uses TRBV12-3 or TRBV12-4 with TRBJ1-2; D unresolved. The CDR3 sequence is 13 residues long. V lost 3 bases and J 3 bases, leaving 8 bases between the germline ends. DNA for the CDR3: TGTGCCAGCAGTTTGACCGACTACTATGGCTACACCTTC. This codes for CASSLTDYYGYTF.

This chain uses TRBV20-1 with TRBJ1-1; the D gene is possibly TRBD1 (5 bases). This CDR3 contains 15 residues. The V gene's germline CDR1 is DFQATT and CDR2 SNEGSKA (reference sequence). V lost 5 bases and J 5 bases, leaving 21 bases between the germline ends. CDR3 nucleotide sequence: TGCAGTGCTCCGCTTGGCGGGGGTTTTCCTACTGAAGCTTTCTTT. As protein: CSAPLGGGFPTEAFF.

The chain employs TRBV9 and TRBJ2-2; 7 bases match TRBD1. The CDR3 runs to 15 residues. Germline V CDR1 and CDR2: SGDLS, YYNGEE. Losses at the gene ends were 4 bases for V and 2 bases for J; bases not matched to a gene: 5. The CDR3 sequence: CASSPTGINTGELFF. The CDR3 bases are TGTGCCAGCAGCCCGACAGGGATTAACACCGGGGAGCTGTTTTTT.

This clonotype was observed a few times. This chain joins TRBV27 and TRBJ1-5; 8 positions agree with TRBD1. The CDR3 consists of 13 residues. Germline assignment: CDR1 MNHEY and CDR2 SMNVEV (reference sequence). V shed 4 bases and J 8 bases; nucleotides not matched to a gene: 4. CDR3 sequence reads: CASSSTGAKPQHF. The CDR3 DNA follows: TGTGCCAGCAGTTCGACAGGGGCCAAGCCCCAGCATTTT.

The genes are TRBV5-4 and TRBJ2-5, with 12 bases that match TRBD2. This CDR3 spans 17 amino acids. After removal of 3 bases from V and 5 bases from J, the junction contained 11 bases not matched to a gene. Germline CDR1 is SGHNT and CDR2 is YYREEE (reference sequence). The CDR3 spells CASSSLAGGQETETQYF. CDR3 coding DNA: TGTGCCAGCAGCTCACTAGCGGGGGGACAAGAGACCGAGACCCAGTACTTC.

Points on this clonotype: One junction end disagrees with the germline gene, perhaps due to a read error. The chain recombines TRBV7-3 with TRBJ1-1; D unclear. The germline V gene encodes CDR1 SGHTA and CDR2 FQGTGA. CDR3 length equals 14 residues. This CDR3 reads CAGSSGMGSTEAFF. CDR3 DNA: TGTGCCGGCAGCTCCGGCATGGGGAGCACTGAAGCTTTCTTT.

The chain has TRBV9 and TRBJ1-1; no clear D. The CDR3 runs to 13 residues. Looked up from germline, CDR1 is SGDLS and CDR2 is YYNGEE. Trimming took off 4 bases at V and 3 bases at J, with 10 bases between the two ends. CDR3 loop: CASSPRGDTEAFF. The CDR3 DNA follows: TGTGCCAGCAGCCCTCGGGGAGACACTGAAGCTTTCTTT.

The sample holds many counts of this clonotype. The chain recombines TRBV19 with TRBJ1-4, with D possibly being TRBD1 (5 bases). V was shortened by 6 bases and J by 4 bases, with 12 bases between the two germline ends. CDR3 length: 14 residues. Germline V gives CDR1 LNHDA, CDR2 SQIVND (reference sequence). CDR3 sequence: CASSRDVLNEKLFF. The CDR3 nucleotides read TGTGCCAGTAGCAGGGACGTCCTTAATGAAAAACTGTTTTTT.